This T cell receptor beta chain was identified during a study of T cells in Graves' hyperthyroidism and ophthalmopathy. This clonotype was counted many times. The antigen is unknown. Study-wide results and caveats: Most clonotypes expanded in thyroid above 0.001 were likewise present in blood.

Trimming took off 0 bases at V and 3 bases at J, with 8 bases between the two ends. The CDR3 is 14 residues long. CDR1 and CDR2 (germline): KGHSH, LQKENI. Amplified TCR beta CDR3 regions derived from RNA transcripts. Primed by the HTBI set, a first-round RT-PCR was run on the TCR CDR3. Via MiXCR, TCRdb re-called the multiplex PCR reads, giving one row per CDR3 protein. In the table there are a few hundred thousand distinct CDR3 sequences, 18% of which are singletons. Stability of Graves' hyperthyroidism was defined as absent ophthalmopathy progression within 18 months. The clonotype was recovered from a woman in her fifties or sixties with Graves' hyperthyroidism. The V gene is TRBV18, the J gene TRBJ2-5; the D is unclear. Material: blood. CDR3 in amino acids: CASSPPSVKETQYF. CDR3 coding DNA: TGTGCCAGCTCACCACCCTCAGTAAAAGAGACCCAGTACTTC. Full variable domain (missing parts from reference TRBV18 and TRBJ2-5): NAGVMQNPRHLVRRRGQEARLRCSPMKGHSHVYWYRQLPEEGLKFMVYLQKENIIDESGMPKERFSAEFPKEGPSILRIQQVVRGDSAAYFCASSPPSVKETQYFGPGTRLLVL.